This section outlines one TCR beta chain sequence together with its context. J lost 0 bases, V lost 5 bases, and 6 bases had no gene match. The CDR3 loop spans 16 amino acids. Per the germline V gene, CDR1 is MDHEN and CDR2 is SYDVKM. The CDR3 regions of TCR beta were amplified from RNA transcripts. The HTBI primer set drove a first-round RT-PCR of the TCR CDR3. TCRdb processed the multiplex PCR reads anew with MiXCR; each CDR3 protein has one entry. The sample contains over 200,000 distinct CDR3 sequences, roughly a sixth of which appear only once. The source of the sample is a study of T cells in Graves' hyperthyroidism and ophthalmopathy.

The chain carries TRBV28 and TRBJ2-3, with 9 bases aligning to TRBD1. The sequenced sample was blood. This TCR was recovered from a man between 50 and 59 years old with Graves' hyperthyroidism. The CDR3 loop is CASSQNRGPSTDTQYF. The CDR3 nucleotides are TGTGCCAGCAGTCAAAACAGGGGGCCTAGCACAGATACGCAGTATTTT.